What follows are 12 T cell receptor beta chains derived from one specimen sequenced in a study of blood T cells in healthy people across ages. Through a sample-barcoded 5' primer and a J-beta primer mix, a second PCR was run for roughly 7 to 11 cycles. TCRdb called the 5' RACE reads again in MiXCR, with one record for every CDR3 protein. The sample holds some 1,800,000 distinct CDR3 sequences, about two fifths seen once. Specimen: blood. The receptor source for this set is a human donor in good health.

The J gene is TRBJ1-1, the V gene TRBV18, with unresolved D. V lost 2 bases to trimming and J lost 0 bases, with 10 bases between them. This CDR3 comprises 15 residues. Germline V gene data show CDR1 as KGHSH and CDR2 as LQKENI. Here the CDR3 DNA reads TGTGCCAGCTCACCAAGGCGGACCATGAACACTGAAGCTTTCTTT. Translated, it gives CASSPRRTMNTEAFF.

This clonotype was observed many times. The chain has TRBV20-1 and TRBJ1-4; D not resolved. The germline V gene encodes CDR1 DFQATT and CDR2 SNEGSKA (reference sequence). V was shortened by 7 bases and J by 10 bases, with 22 bases between the two germline ends. The length of the CDR3 is 14 residues. In DNA, the CDR3 is TGCAGTGTTTCACCTTCGGGGTACGACCGAAAACTGTTTTTT. It yields the protein CSVSPSGYDRKLFF.

The count of this clonotype is one. The gene calls are TRBV20-1 and TRBJ2-1, with 10 bases lining up with TRBD2. This CDR3 comprises 17 residues. Per germline, CDR1 DFQATT and CDR2 SNEGSKA (reference sequence). The V and J ends lost 0 bases and 8 bases, in that order; junction bases with no gene match: 13. CDR3 nucleotide sequence: TGCAGTGCTAGAGACCCCAGCGGGGGGGCCATGTTCGATGAGCAGTTCTTC. This translates into CSARDPSGGAMFDEQFF.

This clonotype has just a few counts. V usage is TRBV20-1 and J usage is TRBJ1-2; maybe TRBD1 (6 bases). CDR3 length: 12 residues. Germline CDR1 and CDR2: DFQATT and SNEGSKA (reference sequence). Trimming cost V 6 bases and J 2 bases, with 10 bases left between them. CDR3 nucleotide sequence: TGCAGTGCCTACAGGGACAACTATGGCTACACCTTC. It encodes CSAYRDNYGYTF.

This clonotype was observed once. The rearrangement joins TRBV7-6 to TRBJ2-7; 8 bases align to TRBD2. The CDR3 is 17 residues long. Germline-derived CDR1 and CDR2 are SGHVS and FNYEAQ. The J segment lost 2 bases and the V segment lost 2 bases, leaving 11 bases of the junction unmatched. For the CDR3, the DNA is TGTGCCAGCAGCTTAAACGGAGCGGGGGCCTTCCCCTACGAGCAGTACTTC. It is translated as CASSLNGAGAFPYEQYF.

This chain connects TRBV7-2 to TRBJ1-2; D possibly corresponds to TRBD1 (6 bases). CDR1 SGHTA and CDR2 FQGNSA come from the germline V gene. The CDR3 spans 14 residues. Trimming cost V 4 bases and J 1 base, with 10 bases left between them. CDR3 in amino acids: CASSYGTFNYGYTF. As DNA, the CDR3 is TGTGCCAGCAGCTATGGGACATTTAACTATGGCTACACCTTC.

A few counts support this clonotype. DNA of the CDR3: TGTGCCAGCAGCCCCGGTGGGGACTCTGCCTACGAGCAGTACTTC. Its translation: CASSPGGDSAYEQYF. V usage is TRBV7-2 and J usage is TRBJ2-4; tentatively, D is TRBD2 (6 bases). The J call may be mistaken, given a closer DNA end match to TRBJ2-7. Per germline, CDR1 SGHTA and CDR2 FQGNSA. There are 15 residues in the CDR3.

In DNA form, the CDR3 reads TGCAGTGCTCGGCACTCCCGACAGGGCGAGCAGTACTTC. Its translation is CSARHSRQGEQYF. The chain joins TRBV20-1 to TRBJ2-7; 7 bases map to TRBD1. Germline V gene sequence: CDR1 DFQATT, CDR2 SNEGSKA (reference sequence). The CDR3 totals 13 residues. Unmatched junction bases numbered 10, after V lost 5 bases and J lost 6 bases.

As concerns this clonotype: Germline and junction disagree at one end, which may indicate a read error. This rearrangement joins TRBV12-3 or TRBV12-4 to TRBJ2-3, with 8 bases that match TRBD1. The CDR3 length is 16 residues. CDR3 DNA sequence: TGTGCCAGCAGTTCCACAGGGTCAGGGGGCACAGATGCGCAGTATTTT. It yields the protein CASSSTGSGGTDAQYF.

This clonotype was recorded a few times. This rearrangement joins TRBV18 to TRBJ2-5; maybe TRBD2 (6 bases). Near its end, the DNA agrees better with TRBJ2-7, so the J call may be wrong. Germline CDR1 is KGHSH and CDR2 is LQKENI. The CDR3 consists of 15 residues. This chain's CDR3 is CASSPKEGRTYEQYF. The CDR3 bases are TGTGCCAGCTCACCAAAGGAGGGCAGGACCTACGAGCAGTACTTC.

In the case of this clonotype: Germline and junction disagree at one end, which may indicate a read error. The chain employs TRBV20-1 and TRBJ2-3; D may correspond to TRBD1 or TRBD2 (5 bases each). The V gene's germline CDR1 is DFQATT and CDR2 SNEGSKA (reference sequence). The CDR3 extends over 15 amino acids. The CDR3 protein is CSARISGRDADTQYF. The CDR3, as DNA: TGCAGTGCTAGAATATCGGGTAGGGACGCAGATACGCAATATTTT.

The rearrangement uses TRBV20-1 and TRBJ2-1; 10 nucleotides agree with TRBD2. V was clipped by 5 bases and J by 2 bases; unmatched bases: 9. The CDR3 covers 16 residues. Germline V lookup: CDR1 DFQATT, CDR2 SNEGSKA (reference sequence). CDR3 sequence reads: CSAQYSGGMPYNEQFF. The CDR3 DNA reads TGCAGTGCTCAATATAGCGGGGGGATGCCCTACAATGAGCAGTTCTTC.